The sequence of this TCR beta chain was determined in a study of vaccination effects on CD4 cells after COVID-19. Across the whole study: Early after vaccination, and again late, three convalescent patients were sampled. Samples were taken post-vaccine, and their median timing was 72 days after the second dose. General study results and limits: Small numbers of convalescent patients limited the study. It also lacked early post-infection timepoints.

A remark on this clone: Its specificity is not known.

The V gene's germline CDR1 is SGHTA and CDR2 FQGNSA. CDR3 length: 15 residues. The V gene end was trimmed by 5 bases and the J gene end by 3 bases; junction bases not matched to a gene: 8. Some clones are missing from TCRdb's copy, which holds only in-frame ones; the method was immunoSEQ multiplex PCR. The sample contains approximately 30,000 clones, about three quarters of which appear only once. Upon completion of more than eight days in culture, CD4+ T cells were isolated. According to PCR results, the person was infected with SARS-CoV-2 between March and December 2020. Participants were given two doses of BNT162b2 or mRNA-1273 vaccine. Both day 3 and day 7 saw half the medium replaced with IL-2 medium.

Source: CD4+ T cells from PBMCs cultured without peptide, taken after COVID-19 vaccination. The source of this sequence is a human donor who had a prior SARS-CoV-2 infection. The chain links TRBV7-2 to TRBJ2-7; 9 bases line up with TRBD2. The CDR3 spells CASSLASGKNYEQYF. As DNA, the CDR3 is TGTGCCAGCAGCCTGGCTAGCGGGAAGAACTACGAGCAGTACTTC.